Listed below are T cell receptor beta chains from one sample, sequenced in a study of cytomegalovirus exposure and HLA in healthy donors. Profiling relied on immunoSEQ multiplex PCR, and the TCRdb table lists in-frame clones only, not all of them. The table lists about 63,000 clones, 85% to 90% of them singletons. Sequencing was performed on PBMCs. The receptor set was obtained from a woman aged 25 to 45 in good health and CMV-seropositive. Both conserved end residues are part of each CDR3. The D gene is left open where the match is weak. Rows may omit the clone size; those that give it use once, few, many or a size class.

TRBJ1-4 TRBV2 - TRBD1 CASKGTGENEKLFF TGTGCCAGCAAAGGGACAGGGGAGAATGAAAAACTGTTTTTT
TRBJ1-2 TRBV7-2 - TRBD1 CASSLGQGAIGYTF TGTGCCAGCAGCTTAGGTCAGGGGGCGATTGGCTACACCTTC
TRBJ1-5 TRBV28 once - CASRQGGGSYQPQHF TGTGCCAGCAGACAAGGCGGGGGATCTTATCAGCCCCAGCATTTT
TRBJ2-1 TRBV7-2 - TRBD2 CASSLGFSGRLYNEQFF TGTGCCAGCAGCTTGGGGTTTAGCGGGAGGCTTTACAATGAGCAGTTCTTC
TRBJ1-1 TRBV9 - TRBD1 CASSMGQGNTEAFF TGTGCCAGCAGCATGGGACAGGGAAACACTGAAGCTTTCTTT
TRBJ2-5 TRBV7-2 - TRBD2 CASSPLGSGTIQETQYF TGTGCCAGCAGCCCTCTGGGCTCTGGGACTATTCAAGAGACCCAGTACTTC
TRBJ1-1 TRBV7-3 - - CASSLTPDTEAFF TGTGCCAGCAGCTTAACCCCGGACACTGAAGCTTTCTTT
TRBJ2-6 TRBV7-9 - TRBD2 CASTRLAGGAGANVLTF TGTGCCAGCACCCGACTAGCGGGAGGGGCTGGGGCCAACGTCCTGACTTTC
TRBJ2-7 TRBV7-8 - TRBD2 CASSSGGLAGKYEQYF TGTGCCAGCAGCTCCGGGGGGCTAGCGGGAAAGTACGAGCAGTACTTC
TRBJ2-7 TRBV18 - - CASSPTGTSSYEQYF TGTGCCAGCTCACCCACAGGGACGTCTTCCTACGAGCAGTACTTC
TRBJ1-5 TRBV30 - - CAWSVQQYQPQHF TGTGCCTGGAGTGTACAGCAATATCAGCCCCAGCATTTT
TRBJ2-7 TRBV4-1 - TRBD1 CASSRGGQASYEQYF TGCGCCAGCAGCCGAGGGGGACAGGCTTCCTACGAGCAGTACTTC
TRBJ1-1 TRBV5-6 - TRBD1 CASSTTRNRGTEAFF TGTGCCAGCAGTACGACGCGCAACAGGGGAACTGAAGCTTTCTTT
TRBJ2-1 TRBV19 - - CASSRGGGPYNEQFF TGTGCCAGTAGTCGAGGGGGAGGGCCTTACAATGAGCAGTTCTTC
TRBJ2-2 TRBV19 - TRBD2 CASNSWQGGLSGELFF TGTGCCAGTAACAGTTGGCAGGGAGGGCTAAGCGGGGAGCTGTTTTTT
TRBJ2-2 TRBV5-1 - TRBD1 CASRPTGANTGELFF TGCGCCAGCAGGCCTACAGGGGCAAACACCGGGGAGCTGTTTTTT
TRBJ2-2 TRBV7-7 - - CASSLDAFGDPGELFF TGTGCCAGCAGCTTAGATGCGTTTGGTGATCCCGGGGAGCTGTTTTTT
TRBJ1-1 TRBV5-1 - - CASSLGDEAFF TGCGCCAGCAGCTTGGGCGATGAAGCTTTCTTT
TRBJ2-1 TRBV30 - - CAWSGWGRKFF TGTGCCTGGAGTGGGTGGGGGAGGAAGTTCTTC
TRBJ2-7 TRBV7-9 - - CASTPRSVDEQYF TGTGCCAGCACCCCCAGAAGCGTTGACGAGCAGTACTTC
TRBJ2-1 TRBV7-2 - - CASSLVGGSYNEQFF TGTGCCAGCAGCTTAGTGGGGGGCTCCTACAATGAGCAGTTCTTC
TRBJ2-5 TRBV29-1 - TRBD1 CSVDRGLQETQYF TGCAGCGTCGACAGGGGCCTCCAAGAGACCCAGTACTTC
TRBJ1-1 TRBV9 once - CASSVVVANTEAFF TGTGCCAGCAGCGTAGTTGTGGCAAACACTGAAGCTTTCTTT
TRBJ2-7 TRBV6-1 - - CASSERADKLYEQYF TGTGCCAGCAGTGAAAGGGCGGACAAACTCTACGAGCAGTACTTC
TRBJ2-1 TRBV4-1 - - CASSQMVNRRDSEQFF TGCGCCAGCAGCCAGATGGTCAACAGGAGAGACAGTGAGCAGTTCTTC
TRBJ2-5 TRBV5-5 - TRBD2 CASSTAGLAGQETQYF TGTGCCAGCAGCACTGCGGGACTAGCGGGACAAGAGACCCAGTACTTC
TRBJ1-2 TRBV11-2 - - CASSSVGYGYTF TGTGCCAGCAGCTCGGTTGGCTATGGCTACACCTTC
TRBJ2-7 TRBV5-1 few TRBD1 CASSQRDRPNYYEQYF TGCGCCAGCAGCCAAAGGGACAGGCCAAACTACTACGAGCAGTACTTC
TRBJ2-3 TRBV11-2 - - CASSLEQGASDTQYF TGTGCCAGCAGCTTAGAACAGGGTGCCTCAGATACGCAGTATTTT
TRBJ1-2 TRBV2 - - CASTGQLSGGYTF TGTGCCAGCACTGGCCAGCTAAGCGGAGGCTACACCTTC
TRBJ1-2 TRBV2 - TRBD1 CASRGQGAIFYYGYTF TGTGCCAGCAGAGGACAGGGGGCGATCTTTTACTATGGCTACACCTTC
TRBJ1-1 TRBV19 - TRBD1 CASSIGTGRMNTEAFF TGTGCCAGTAGTATAGGGACAGGGAGAATGAACACTGAAGCTTTCTTT
TRBJ2-1 TRBV5-1 - - CASSLVREQFF TGCGCCAGCAGCTTGGTGAGGGAGCAGTTCTTC
TRBJ1-1 TRBV5-1 - - CASSPGFTTEAFF TGCGCCAGCAGCCCAGGGTTTACCACTGAAGCTTTCTTT
TRBJ1-1 TRBV19 - - CASSMRGLNTEAFF TGTGCCAGTAGTATGCGGGGCTTGAACACTGAAGCTTTCTTT
TRBJ2-1 TRBV5-4 - - CASSFSVNNEQFF TGTGCCAGCAGCTTCAGCGTCAACAATGAGCAGTTCTTC
TRBJ2-1 TRBV6-5 - - CASSYYGGEQFF TGTGCCAGCAGTTACTACGGTGGTGAGCAGTTCTTC
TRBJ1-2 TRBV19 - TRBD1 CASYPGQGGYYGYTF TGTGCCAGTTACCCAGGACAGGGTGGGTACTATGGCTACACCTTC
TRBJ2-2 TRBV7-9 - - CASRGGAANTGELFF TGTGCCAGCAGGGGGGGGGCTGCGAACACCGGGGAGCTGTTTTTT
TRBJ1-5 TRBV4-1 - - CASSIREGDQPQHF TGCGCCAGCTCCATAAGGGAGGGCGATCAGCCCCAGCATTTT
TRBJ2-7 TRBV15 once - CATSRDITYEQYF TGTGCCACCTCCCGGGACATTACCTACGAGCAGTACTTC
TRBJ1-1 TRBV4-1 - - CASSQDRNAAEAFF TGCGCCAGCAGCCAAGATCGCAACGCAGCTGAAGCTTTCTTT
TRBJ2-5 TRBV2 - TRBD1 CASSKGQRETQYF TGTGCCAGCAGCAAGGGACAGAGAGAGACCCAGTACTTC
TRBJ2-7 TRBV7-9 few TRBD1 CASSPKWDRGPLYEQYF TGTGCCAGCAGCCCAAAGTGGGACAGGGGGCCACTCTACGAGCAGTACTTC
TRBJ2-7 TRBV6-1 - - CASSAIWGTRSDEQYF TGTGCCAGCAGTGCCATATGGGGCACGAGGTCGGACGAGCAGTACTTC
TRBJ2-1 TRBV9 - - CASSLSSGLQDGEAYNEQFF TGTGCCAGCAGCCTCTCATCAGGGCTACAGGACGGCGAGGCCTACAATGAGCAGTTCTTC
TRBJ1-2 TRBV7-3 - TRBD1 CASSLVPRDSYGYTF TGTGCCAGCAGCTTAGTCCCCCGGGACAGCTATGGCTACACCTTC
TRBJ2-3 TRBV5-1 - - CAGSSKTGEGADTQYF TGCGCCGGCAGCTCTAAGACAGGGGAGGGGGCAGATACGCAGTATTTT
TRBJ2-3 TRBV28 - TRBD2 CASRAGLAADTQYF TGTGCCAGCCGGGCCGGACTAGCGGCAGATACGCAGTATTTT
TRBJ1-4 TRBV6-1 - - CASSGWGTNEKLFF TGTGCCAGCAGTGGCTGGGGCACTAATGAAAAACTGTTTTTT